What follows are 20 T cell receptor beta chains derived from one specimen sequenced in a study of PD-1 blockade in classical Hodgkin lymphoma. After autologous stem cell transplantation all patients relapsed, and prior brentuximab vedotin exposure differed between cohorts. Assay used: immunoSEQ multiplex PCR; TCRdb lists only in-frame clones, some missing. The data show about 36,000 clones, more than 65% seen once. The sequenced sample was peripheral blood mononuclear cells (PBMCs), obtained before the second cycle of nivolumab. Every receptor here comes from a human donor with classical Hodgkin lymphoma.

The table lists this clone with a few counts. The chain recombines TRBV28 with TRBJ1-3; no clear D gene. Trimming took off 6 bases at V and 4 bases at J, with 22 bases between the two ends. Germline V gene lookup returns CDR1 MDHEN and CDR2 SYDVKM. The CDR3 has 17 residues. CDR3 loop: CASRSPGQALWGNTIYF. In DNA form, the CDR3 reads TGTGCCAGCAGAAGTCCCGGTCAGGCCCTGTGGGGAAACACCATATATTTT.

The rearrangement uses TRBV28 and TRBJ2-6; 10 bases map to TRBD1. In germline, CDR1 is MDHEN, CDR2 SYDVKM. The CDR3 is 15 amino acids. V was pared by 11 bases and J by 4 bases, with 8 bases of the junction left unmatched. The CDR3 reads CAGGTGVAGANVLTF. In DNA form, the CDR3 reads TGTGCCGGCGGGACAGGGGTGGCCGGGGCCAACGTCCTGACTTTC.

The CDR3 spells CASSAFPTSGSYEQYF. The CDR3 bases are TGTGCCAGCAGTGCGTTCCCGACTAGCGGGAGTTACGAGCAGTACTTC. The V and J genes are TRBV6-1 and TRBJ2-7; 12 positions agree with TRBD2. The CDR3 consists of 16 residues. Germline loops: CDR1 MNHNS, CDR2 SASEGT. The J segment lost 4 bases and the V segment lost 4 bases, leaving 8 bases of the junction unmatched.

The V call is TRBV6-5, the J call TRBJ1-1; unclear D gene. V was cut by 6 bases and J by 0 bases, with 8 bases left in between. CDR3 length: 13 residues. The germline gives CDR1 MNHEY, CDR2 SVGAGI. The CDR3 sequence is CASSRGLNTEAFF. CDR3 bases: TGTGCCAGCAGCCGAGGCCTGAACACTGAAGCTTTCTTT.

The gene calls are TRBV6-5 and TRBJ2-7; TRBD2 matches at 7 bases. CDR3 length: 15 amino acids. V was clipped by 0 bases and J by 1 base; unmatched bases: 3. CDR1 and CDR2 (germline): MNHEY, SVGAGI. This CDR3 reads CASSYSRGSSYEQYF. The CDR3, as DNA: TGTGCCAGCAGTTACTCGCGCGGGAGTTCCTACGAGCAGTACTTC.

The chain has TRBV7-2 and TRBJ2-7; the D gene is possibly TRBD2 (6 bases). The CDR3 spans 15 residues. V was trimmed by 1 base and J by 2 bases, leaving 12 bases between them. Germline V gene lookup returns CDR1 SGHTA and CDR2 FQGNSA. CDR3 amino acids: CASSLGAGPTYEQYF. In DNA form, the CDR3 reads TGTGCCAGCAGCTTAGGGGCGGGACCTACCTACGAGCAGTACTTC.

V usage is TRBV5-1 and J usage is TRBJ1-6, with D hard to call. The V end was cut by 1 base, the J end by 9 bases, with 17 bases between. The CDR3 length is 16 residues. Germline values: CDR1 SGHRS, CDR2 YFSETQ. The CDR3 region is CASSLRSDTGGSPLHF. The CDR3 coding sequence is TGCGCCAGCAGCTTGCGATCCGATACGGGAGGTTCACCCCTCCACTTT.

The V call is TRBV11-3, the J call TRBJ2-5; no definite D call. The V and J ends lost 0 bases and 4 bases respectively, with 0 bases between them. CDR1 SGHNT and CDR2 YENEEA come from the germline V gene. The CDR3 has 11 amino acids. In DNA form, the CDR3 reads TGTGCCAGCAGCTTAGAAGAGACCCAGTACTTC. This translates into CASSLEETQYF.

There are a few counts of this clone. J is TRBJ2-7 and V is TRBV4-3, with TRBD2 identical over 12 bases. Germline lookup yields CDR1 LGHNA and CDR2 YSLEER. Unmatched junction bases numbered 10, after V lost 0 bases and J lost 7 bases. The CDR3 contains 17 residues. CDR3 amino acids: CASSQDSASGGAEEQYF. The CDR3 bases are TGCGCCAGCAGCCAAGATTCGGCTAGCGGGGGGGCCGAGGAGCAGTACTTC.

This clone was observed a few times. The gene calls are TRBV6-4 and TRBJ1-2, with D possibly matching TRBD1 (5 bases). The CDR3 is 12 residues long. V dropped 4 bases and J dropped 8 bases, with 11 bases sitting between them. From germline, CDR1 is MRHNA and CDR2 SNTAGT. The CDR3 coding sequence is TGTGCCAGCAGTGGAACAGGAGGGGGCTACACCTTC. Its protein product is CASSGTGGGYTF.

This rearrangement joins TRBV5-4 to TRBJ2-1, with 9 bases lining up with TRBD2. This CDR3 contains 15 residues. Germline CDR1 is SGHNT and CDR2 is YYREEE (reference sequence). Trimming took 4 bases from V and 2 from J; bases not matched to a gene: 4. The CDR3 sequence: CASSPTSGTYNEQFF. The CDR3 nucleotides are TGTGCCAGCAGCCCGACTAGCGGCACCTACAATGAGCAGTTCTTC.

This chain joins TRBV5-1 and TRBJ2-5; 9 nucleotides align to TRBD1. Germline trimming cut 4 bases from V and 2 bases from J; bases unmatched to any gene: 3. The CDR3 is 14 amino acids. The germline CDR1 and CDR2 sequences are SGHRS and YFSETQ. The chain's CDR3 is CASSRDRGQETQYF. The CDR3 nucleotides are TGCGCCAGCAGCCGCGACAGGGGGCAAGAGACCCAGTACTTC.

The rearrangement joins TRBV25-1 to TRBJ1-2, with D possibly being TRBD1 (5 bases). The germline V gene has CDR1 MGHDK and CDR2 SYGVNS. The length of the CDR3 is 13 residues. Trimming removed 6 bases from V and 7 bases from J, with 15 bases in between. CDR3 coding DNA: TGTGCCAGCAGCGAGGGGATATGGGCTGGCTACACCTTC. This translates into CASSEGIWAGYTF.

The rearrangement uses TRBV5-3 and TRBJ2-7, with 11 bases matching TRBD2. TRBV5-3 is designated an ORF whose function remains uncertain. Trimming at V came to 6 bases and at J to 4 bases, leaving 3 bases not matched to a gene. This CDR3 has 13 residues. Here the CDR3 reads CARTGTSGYEQYF. The CDR3 bases are TGTGCCAGAACCGGGACTAGCGGTTACGAGCAGTACTTC.

The chain joins TRBV18 to TRBJ1-4; D call uncertain. The germline V gene has CDR1 KGHSH and CDR2 LQKENI. Trimming removed 2 bases at V and 2 bases at J, with 9 bases between. The CDR3 is 15 residues long. This CDR3 is CASSPFTVTNEKLFF. The DNA for the CDR3 is TGTGCCAGCTCACCATTTACCGTTACTAATGAAAAACTGTTTTTT.

This clone was picked up one time. The V and J genes are TRBV5-4 and TRBJ2-1; unclear D gene. The CDR3 contains 12 residues. Germline V gene sequence: CDR1 SGHNT, CDR2 YYREEE (reference sequence). V lost 3 bases, J lost 9 bases, and 10 bases lay in between. CDR3 loop: CASSYPDPEQFF. In nucleotides, the CDR3 is TGTGCCAGCAGCTACCCCGACCCTGAGCAGTTCTTC.

The J gene is TRBJ1-3, the V gene TRBV18; D call uncertain. The CDR3 spans 13 residues. Trimming shortened V by 5 bases and J by 8 bases, and 13 bases separated the two germline ends. Germline V gene data show CDR1 as KGHSH and CDR2 as LQKENI. CDR3 sequence reads: CASSREVWDTIYF. CDR3 coding DNA: TGTGCCAGCTCAAGAGAAGTTTGGGACACCATATATTTT. The variable domain in full, with the rest retrieved from reference TRBV18 and TRBJ1-3, is NAGVMQNPRHLVRRRGQEARLRCSPMKGHSHVYWYRQLPEEGLKFMVYLQKENIIDESGMPKERFSAEFPKEGPSILRIQQVVRGDSAAYFCASSREVWDTIYFGEGSWLTVV.

The chain employs TRBV6-4 and TRBJ1-1; weak D call: TRBD1 (5 bases). The CDR3 runs 14 residues. Germline CDR1 MRHNA, CDR2 SNTAGT. V was cut by 6 bases and J by 6 bases, with 17 bases left in between. CDR3 protein: CASSDLEGPAEAFF. The CDR3 region has the DNA TGTGCCAGCAGCGACCTGGAGGGGCCAGCTGAAGCTTTCTTT.

The V and J genes are TRBV7-9 and TRBJ1-1; D uncertain. In germline, CDR1 is SEHNR, CDR2 FQNEAQ (reference sequence). The CDR3 has 13 amino acids. Between the trimmed V and J ends, which lost 1 base and 11 bases, there was a span of 14 bases. As DNA, the CDR3 is TGTGCCAGCAGCTTAGGCCCATTGACGGACGCTTTCTTT. Its protein product is CASSLGPLTDAFF.

The sample holds a few counts of this clone. The sample contains more than one DNA sequence encoding this CDR3. The chain is built from TRBV5-1 and TRBJ2-1; 9 positions match TRBD2. CDR1 is SGHRS and CDR2 is YFSETQ in the germline V gene. The CDR3 is made up of 15 amino acids. Losses at the gene ends were 0 bases for V and 3 bases for J; bases not matched to a gene: 1. CDR3 DNA sequence: TGCGCCAGCAGCTTGGGTAGCGGGGGCTACAATGAGCAGTTCTTC. Protein sequence: CASSLGSGGYNEQFF.